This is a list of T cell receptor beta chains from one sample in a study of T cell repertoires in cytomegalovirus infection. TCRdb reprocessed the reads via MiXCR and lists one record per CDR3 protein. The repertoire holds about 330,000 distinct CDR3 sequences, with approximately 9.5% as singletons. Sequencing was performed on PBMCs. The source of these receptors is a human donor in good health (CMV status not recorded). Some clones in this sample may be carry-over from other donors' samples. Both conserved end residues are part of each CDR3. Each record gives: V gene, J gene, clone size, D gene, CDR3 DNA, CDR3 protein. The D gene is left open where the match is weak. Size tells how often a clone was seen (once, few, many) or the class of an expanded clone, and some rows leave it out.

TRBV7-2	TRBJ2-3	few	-	TGTGCCAGCTCGCTCCAGGTGTCAGATACGCAGTATTTT	CASSLQVSDTQYF
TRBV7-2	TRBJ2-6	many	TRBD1	TGTGCCAGCCGTCACAGAGGGGGCGCTGGGGCCAACGTCCTGACTTTC	CASRHRGGAGANVLTF
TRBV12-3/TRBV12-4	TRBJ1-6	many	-	TGTGCCAGCAGTTTCGGGAGGTCACCCCTCCACTTT	CASSFGRSPLHF
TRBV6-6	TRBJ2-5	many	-	TGTGCCAGCAGTTCCAACGGCGGGACCCCCAGTCGGGCCCAGTACTTC	CASSSNGGTPSRAQYF
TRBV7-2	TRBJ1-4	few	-	TGTGCCAGCAGCTTAAGTTGGGCAGCTCTAAATGAAAAACTGTTTTTT	CASSLSWAALNEKLFF
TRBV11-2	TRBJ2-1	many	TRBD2	TGTGCCAGCAGCCCCCGAGCGGGGGGACTAAACAATGAGCAGTTCTTC	CASSPRAGGLNNEQFF
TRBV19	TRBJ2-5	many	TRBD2	TGTGCCAGTAGTATTTCAGCTAGCGGATACCAAGAGACCCAGTACTTC	CASSISASGYQETQYF
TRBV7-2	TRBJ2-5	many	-	TGTGCCAGCAGGATAGGCGACGTCATTCAAGAGACCCAGTACTTC	CASRIGDVIQETQYF
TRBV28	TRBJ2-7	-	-	TGTGCCAGCAGTTTTATTCTGAGGGGAAACGACGAGCAGTACTTC	CASSFILRGNDEQYF
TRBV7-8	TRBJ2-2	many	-	TGTGCCAGCAGCTCTCGGCGGGACCCCACAGGGGAGCTGTTTTTT	CASSSRRDPTGELFF
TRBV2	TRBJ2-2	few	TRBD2	TGTGCCAGCAACGTAGCGGGGAACACCGGGGAGCTGTTTTTT	CASNVAGNTGELFF
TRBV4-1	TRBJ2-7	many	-	TGCGCCAGCAGCCAAGACCCGGGCCCGACCTCCTACGAGCAGTACTTC	CASSQDPGPTSYEQYF
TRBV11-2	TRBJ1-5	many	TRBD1	TGTGCCAGCAGCTTAGGGGACTGGGACAGTAGATCCAATCAGCCCCAGCATTTT	CASSLGDWDSRSNQPQHF
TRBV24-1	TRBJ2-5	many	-	TGTGCCACCAGTGATTTTGGGGCAGAAGAGACCCAGTACTTC	CATSDFGAEETQYF
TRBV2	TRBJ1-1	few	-	TGTGCCAGCAGTGCCAGCGTGGGCGTCACTGAAGCTTTCTTT	CASSASVGVTEAFF
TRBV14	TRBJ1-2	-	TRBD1	TGTGCCAGCAGCCGTAGCCGGGACAGGGATATCTATGGCTACACCTTC	CASSRSRDRDIYGYTF
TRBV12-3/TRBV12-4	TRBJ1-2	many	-	TGTGCCAGCAGCCCCATCGAAATTGGGTATGGCTACACCTTC	CASSPIEIGYGYTF
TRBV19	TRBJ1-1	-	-	TGTGCCAGTAAGAGGGCAGGGACGCAGCCCGAAGCTTTCTTT	CASKRAGTQPEAFF
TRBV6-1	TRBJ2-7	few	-	TGTGCCAGCAGTGAGCCGATCCGATTGTTCGGGCAGTACTTC	CASSEPIRLFGQYF
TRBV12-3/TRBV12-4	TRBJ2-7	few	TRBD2	TGTGCCAGCAGTATTAGTAGGACGGGAGGCACCTACGAGCAGTACTTC	CASSISRTGGTYEQYF
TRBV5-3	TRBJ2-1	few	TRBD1	TGTGCCAGCAGCTTCCCCGAGACAGGGGACAATGAGCAGTTCTTC	CASSFPETGDNEQFF
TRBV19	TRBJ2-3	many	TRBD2	TGTGCCAGTCGGACTAGCGGACCCACAGATACGCAGTATTTT	CASRTSGPTDTQYF
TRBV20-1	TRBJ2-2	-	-	TGCAGTGCTAGAAGTAACACCGGGGAGCTGTTTTTT	CSARSNTGELFF
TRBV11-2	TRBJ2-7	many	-	TGTGCCAGCAGCTTTGGTTTAGCCGCTCTCGAGCAGTACTTC	CASSFGLAALEQYF
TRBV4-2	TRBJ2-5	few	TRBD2	TGTGCCAGCTCCCGGGGTAGCGGGGGGGTTGAGACCCAGTACTTC	CASSRGSGGVETQYF
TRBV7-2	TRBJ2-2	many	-	TGTGCCAGCAGCTTAGGCGGTCGAACAGCTCCCAGGCGGACCGGGGAGCTGTTTTTT	CASSLGGRTAPRRTGELFF
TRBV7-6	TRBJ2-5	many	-	TGTGCCAGCAGCTTAGGGCCCAACCAAGAGACCCAGTACTTC	CASSLGPNQETQYF
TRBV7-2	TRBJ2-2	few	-	TGTGCCAGCAGCTCAGTTCGGTCCGGGGAGCTGTTTTTT	CASSSVRSGELFF
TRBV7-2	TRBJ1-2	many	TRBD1	TGTGCCAGCAGCCTCCAGATGCCCGGGACAGGGTCGAGCGGCTACACCTTC	CASSLQMPGTGSSGYTF
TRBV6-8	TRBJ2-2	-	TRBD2	TGTGCCAGCAAGGGTAGCGGGCGCACCGGGGAGCTGTTTTTT	CASKGSGRTGELFF
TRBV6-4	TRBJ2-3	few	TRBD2	TGTGCCAGCAGTGCTAGTAGCGGGGGGACAGATACGCAGTATTTT	CASSASSGGTDTQYF
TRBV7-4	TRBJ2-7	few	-	TGTGCCAGCAGCTTAGAAGCCCTCTACGAGCAGTACTTC	CASSLEALYEQYF
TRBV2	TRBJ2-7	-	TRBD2	TGTGCCAGCCCTTCCTTCCCCCTAGCGGGAGCTAATGAGCAGTACTTC	CASPSFPLAGANEQYF
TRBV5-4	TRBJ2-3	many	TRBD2	TGTGCCAGCAGCTCTTCTGGACTAGCGGGAGGGCGGGTCATCACAGATACGCAGTATTTT	CASSSSGLAGGRVITDTQYF
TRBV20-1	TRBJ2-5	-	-	TGCAGTGCTAGACCCCAGGGGGGGAAACAAGAGACCCAGTACTTC	CSARPQGGKQETQYF
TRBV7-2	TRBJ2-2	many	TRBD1	TGTGCCAGCAGCCGCAGGGCAGGGGGCGCCGGGGAGCTGTTTTTT	CASSRRAGGAGELFF